Listed below are T cell receptor beta chains from one sample, sequenced in a study of CD8+CD57+ T cells in acquired aplastic anemia. Each CDR3 protein gets one entry after TCRdb re-called the reads with MiXCR. The sample lists about 210,000 distinct CDR3 sequences, under 65% seen once, with roughly 29% in the top ten. Sequencing used sorted CD4+, CD8+, or CD8+CD57+ T cells (not recorded which) from PBMCs. The source is a human donor in good health. CDR3s leave out the opening cysteine and the closing phenylalanine or tryptophan.

>TRBV24-1
ATSDLTSGPADTQY
>TRBV9
ASSTYPRNGYT
>TRBV7-9
ASSLDRLGVREYYEQY
>TRBV7-2
ASTQGRRNEQF
>TRBV14
ASSHPGVSPSRFNEQF
>TRBV15
ATSRDPDYGYT
>TRBV2
ASSGTNQPQH
>TRBV24-1
ATSDSRNEQF
>TRBV24-1
ATSKGLAGTGELF
>TRBV5-1
ASRVGSGAYEQY
>TRBV7-2
ASGLGEGPNEQF
>TRBV25-1
ASSDAHWTSYEQY
>TRBV9
ASSVEPGRPSYEQY
>TRBV5-1
ASSLGLAVDTQY
>TRBV20-1
SARDPRSVAAF